Listed below are T cell receptor beta chains from one sample, sequenced in a study of regulatory T cells in long-lasting Graves disease. A single record per CDR3 protein comes from TCRdb applying MiXCR to the multiplex PCR reads. The sample includes about 290,000 distinct CDR3 sequences, around a fifth of them seen just once. This specimen consisted of peripheral blood mononuclear cells (PBMCs), obtained when the disease was refractory, from a patient treated with antithyroid drugs. The receptor source for this set is a female donor with Graves disease. Both conserved end residues are part of each CDR3. A D gene is named only where the DNA matches it firmly. Clone size appears in some rows only: once, few, many, or a class for an expanded clone.

j_call d_call clone_size v_call cdr3_aa cdr3_nt
TRBJ2-7 . few TRBV20-1 CSAAQTDRYGEQYF TGCAGTGCCGCACAGACGGACCGCTATGGGGAGCAGTACTTC
TRBJ2-4 . many TRBV12-3/TRBV12-4 CASSSAGKGKNIQYF TGTGCCAGCAGTTCCGCCGGGAAGGGGAAAAACATTCAGTACTTC
TRBJ2-2 TRBD1 . TRBV5-1 CASVGGPTGELFF TGCGCCAGCGTAGGGGGCCCCACCGGGGAGCTGTTTTTT
TRBJ1-6 TRBD1 . TRBV20-1 CSAEGTGTNSPLHF TGCAGTGCGGAAGGGACAGGGACGAATTCACCCCTCCACTTT
TRBJ2-2 . few TRBV4-1 CASSHWTGGGELFF TGCGCCAGCAGCCATTGGACGGGCGGCGGGGAGCTGTTTTTT
TRBJ2-3 . . TRBV7-3 CASSLSPSDTQYF TGTGCCAGCAGCTTAAGCCCGTCAGATACGCAGTATTTT
TRBJ2-5 . many TRBV7-2 CASSLVGHSQETQYF TGTGCCAGCAGCTTAGTTGGGCACAGCCAAGAGACCCAGTACTTC
TRBJ2-5 . . TRBV25-1 CASSDSGSETQYF TGTGCCAGCAGTGATTCAGGCTCCGAGACCCAGTACTTC
TRBJ2-7 . many TRBV20-1 CSAPEDYEQYF TGCAGTGCTCCCGAGGACTACGAGCAGTACTTC
TRBJ2-3 TRBD1 few TRBV7-2 CASSYGTGFVDTQYF TGTGCCAGCAGCTACGGGACAGGGTTTGTAGATACGCAGTATTTT
TRBJ2-3 . few TRBV2 CASSLNSDTQYF TGTGCCAGCAGCTTAAACTCAGATACGCAGTATTTT
TRBJ1-2 TRBD1 few TRBV10-3 CAISDPGGQAGGYTF TGTGCCATCAGTGACCCGGGGGGACAGGCGGGTGGCTACACCTTC
TRBJ1-1 . few TRBV5-1 CASSFTGVGTEAFF TGCGCCAGCAGCTTCACGGGGGTGGGCACTGAAGCTTTCTTT
TRBJ1-5 TRBD1 few TRBV6-1 CASRGQGYQPQHF TGTGCCAGCAGAGGACAGGGGTATCAGCCCCAGCATTTT
TRBJ1-1 . many TRBV6-1 CASSLTGEGTEAFF TGTGCCAGCAGTTTGACCGGGGAGGGCACTGAAGCTTTCTTT
TRBJ2-5 . many TRBV3-1 CASSRGGTDIFQETQYF TGTGCCAGCAGCCGCGGAGGGACAGATATTTTCCAAGAGACCCAGTACTTC
TRBJ1-2 TRBD1 . TRBV29-1 CSVEGTGLSGYTF TGCAGCGTTGAAGGGACAGGATTGAGTGGCTACACCTTC
TRBJ2-6 . many TRBV2 CASSVASGANVLTF TGTGCCAGCAGTGTGGCCTCTGGGGCCAACGTCCTGACTTTC
TRBJ1-4 . many TRBV11-2 CASSLGAFGSEKLFF TGTGCCAGCAGCTTGGGGGCGTTCGGGAGTGAAAAACTGTTTTTT
TRBJ2-5 TRBD2 few TRBV6-5 CASSSPLVWTSGSRETQYF TGTGCCAGCAGTTCCCCCTTGGTTTGGACTAGCGGGAGTAGGGAGACCCAGTACTTC
TRBJ1-2 TRBD1 many TRBV7-2 CASSYGQDYGYTF TGTGCCAGCAGCTACGGACAGGACTATGGCTACACCTTC
TRBJ1-2 TRBD1 many TRBV2 CASSEGTGRGYGYTF TGTGCCAGCAGTGAAGGGACAGGCAGGGGCTATGGCTACACCTTC
TRBJ1-5 . many TRBV6-1 CASTPGWGSQPQHF TGTGCCAGCACCCCAGGGTGGGGAAGTCAGCCCCAGCATTTT
TRBJ2-5 . . TRBV12-3/TRBV12-4 CASREDNQETQYF TGTGCCAGCAGGGAGGACAATCAAGAGACCCAGTACTTC
TRBJ2-1 . . TRBV6-2/TRBV6-3 CASSETYGEQFF TGTGCCAGCTCGGAAACGTACGGTGAGCAGTTCTTC
TRBJ1-1 . few TRBV29-1 CSVAVWSNTEAFF TGCAGCGTTGCGGTATGGTCCAACACTGAAGCTTTCTTT
TRBJ1-4 . . TRBV6-1 CASRTRDTNEKLFF TGTGCCAGCAGAACCCGGGACACCAATGAAAAACTGTTTTTT
TRBJ2-3 . . TRBV4-1 CASSHWGGLTSTDTQYF TGCGCCAGCAGCCATTGGGGCGGACTGACCTCCACAGATACGCAGTATTTT
TRBJ2-2 . . TRBV25-1 CASSDSRRGAVKLFF TGTGCCAGCAGTGATTCCCGCAGGGGGGCCGTCAAGCTGTTTTTT
TRBJ2-1 . few TRBV11-2 CASSLSEQFF TGTGCCAGCAGCTTATCTGAGCAGTTCTTC
TRBJ1-1 TRBD1 many TRBV18 CASSRGQGEAFF TGTGCCAGCTCACGGGGACAGGGGGAAGCTTTCTTT
TRBJ2-3 TRBD2 few TRBV27 CASSLSVAGANTQYF TGTGCCAGCAGTTTATCCGTAGCGGGAGCTAATACGCAGTATTTT
TRBJ1-5 . few TRBV28 CASSLLGNQPQHF TGTGCCAGCAGTTTGCTGGGGAATCAGCCCCAGCATTTT
TRBJ2-2 TRBD2 . TRBV7-9 CASSLAGRDTGELFF TGTGCCAGCAGCTTAGCTGGGAGGGACACCGGGGAGCTGTTTTTT
TRBJ1-2 . many TRBV12-3/TRBV12-4 CASSPMTGPYGYTF TGTGCCAGCAGCCCTATGACAGGCCCATATGGCTACACCTTC
TRBJ2-7 TRBD2 . TRBV20-1 CSASLALAGSPYEQYF TGCAGTGCTTCCCTAGCCCTAGCGGGAAGTCCCTACGAGCAGTACTTC